This T cell receptor beta chain was sequenced for a study of early T cells in non-severe SARS-CoV-2 infection. General study results and limits: The study's VDJdb matching favored anti-spike CD8 responses and missed private and CD4 specificities.

Individual cDNA molecules were tagged with unique molecular identifiers, the study reported. TCRdb processed the 5' RACE reads anew with MiXCR; each CDR3 protein has one entry. The data contain about 47,000 distinct CDR3 sequences, 11% of them singletons. With V trimmed by 2 bases and J by 8 bases, 6 bases remained unmatched. Germline lookup yields CDR1 MNHEY and CDR2 SVGAGI. This CDR3 is built from 15 residues. This clonotype was seen at least ten times. Antigen specificity is unknown. The genes are TRBV6-5 and TRBJ2-1; 10 nucleotides align to TRBD2. What was sequenced was whole blood. This clonotype was obtained from an adult who was a healthcare worker with PCR-confirmed SARS-CoV-2 infection or an uninfected control (not recorded which). CDR3 sequence: CASSYRLAGVDEQFF. CDR3 DNA: TGTGCCAGCAGTTACCGGCTAGCGGGAGTGGATGAGCAGTTCTTC.